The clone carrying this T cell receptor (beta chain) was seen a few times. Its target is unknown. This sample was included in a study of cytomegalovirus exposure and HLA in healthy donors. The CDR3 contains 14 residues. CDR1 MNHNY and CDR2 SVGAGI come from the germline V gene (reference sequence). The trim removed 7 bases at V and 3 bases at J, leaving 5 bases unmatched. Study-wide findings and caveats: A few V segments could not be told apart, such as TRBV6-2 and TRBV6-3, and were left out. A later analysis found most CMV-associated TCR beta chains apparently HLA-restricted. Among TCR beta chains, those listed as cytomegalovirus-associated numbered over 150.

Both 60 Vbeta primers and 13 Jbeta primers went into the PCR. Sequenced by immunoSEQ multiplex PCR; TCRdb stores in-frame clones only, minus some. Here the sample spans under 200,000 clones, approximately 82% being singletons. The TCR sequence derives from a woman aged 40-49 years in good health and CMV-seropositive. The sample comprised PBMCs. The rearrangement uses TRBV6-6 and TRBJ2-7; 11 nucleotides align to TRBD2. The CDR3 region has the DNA TGTGCCAGCACCGACGGACTAGCGGGCTACGAGCAGTACTTC. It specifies CASTDGLAGYEQYF.